The present TCR beta chain was sequenced within a study of T cell responses to AZD1222 COVID-19 vaccine. V was trimmed by 4 bases and J by 2 bases, leaving 9 bases between them. The germline gives CDR1 SGHRS, CDR2 YFSETQ. The CDR3 sequence is 14 residues long. Whole-study results and caveats: Spike-specific TCR breadth and depth grew following two AZD1222 doses. Baseline seropositives among AZD1222 recipients totaled only five or six.

Clones were read by immunoSEQ multiplex PCR, and TCRdb kept only the in-frame ones, dropping some. The data show approximately 100,000 clones, more than 75% seen once. Regarding this clone: The antigen remains unidentified.

The chain carries TRBV5-1 and TRBJ1-4; D gene unclear. This specimen consisted of peripheral blood, obtained on day 0 of AZD1222 vaccination. The receptor was derived from an adult in good health. In nucleotides, the CDR3 is TGCGCCAGCAGCAGTGGAGGGACTAATGAAAAACTGTTTTTT. This encodes CASSSGGTNEKLFF.